These T cell receptor beta chains were read from a single sample in a study of identifying expanded T cells in peripheral blood. TCRdb's copy holds only in-frame clones and misses some; the assay was immunoSEQ multiplex PCR. The sample gives 75,000 to 90,000 clones, 80% to 90% of which show up once; less than 9.5% is in the top ten. The sample was blood. Every receptor here comes from a person aged 18 to 75 in good health. CDR3s include the opening cysteine and the closing phenylalanine or tryptophan. The D gene is left open where the match is weak. Clone size is shown for a subset of rows, as once, few, many or a class of expanded clone.

size	D	V	J	DNA	CDR3
.	.	TRBV9	TRBJ1-4	TGTGCCAGCAGCGTAGGCGATAATGAAAAACTGTTTTTT	CASSVGDNEKLFF
.	.	TRBV5-1	TRBJ2-1	TGCGCCAGCAGCTTGGTTGGCAGAATAGGGAACAATGAGCAGTTCTTC	CASSLVGRIGNNEQFF
.	.	TRBV9	TRBJ2-2	TGTGCCAGCAGCGTAGTAGGACAGCAGTCCGGGGAGCTGTTTTTT	CASSVVGQQSGELFF
.	.	TRBV5-6	TRBJ2-1	TGTGCCAGCAGCTTGCCCGGTTACAATGAGCAGTTCTTC	CASSLPGYNEQFF
.	TRBD1	TRBV27	TRBJ1-5	TGTGCCAGCAGTTCAACAGGGGGTTCAAGCAATCAGCCCCAGCATTTT	CASSSTGGSSNQPQHF
.	.	TRBV10-3	TRBJ1-1	TGTGCCATCAGTGAGTCCTCGGGAGAAGCTTTCTTT	CAISESSGEAFF
.	TRBD2	TRBV30	TRBJ2-3	TGTGCCTGGAGACCTAGCGGCACGATGTCGTATTTT	CAWRPSGTMSYF
.	.	TRBV29-1	TRBJ1-5	TGCAGCGTCCAGGGATGGGATAGCAATCAGCCCCAGCATTTT	CSVQGWDSNQPQHF
.	TRBD2	TRBV4-2	TRBJ2-1	TGTGCCAGCAGCCAACCCGGACTAGCGAGCGGCGATGAGCAGTTCTTC	CASSQPGLASGDEQFF
.	TRBD1	TRBV27	TRBJ2-7	TGTGCCAGCAGTTGGGACACAGGGGCCTACGAGCAGTACTTC	CASSWDTGAYEQYF
.	TRBD1	TRBV7-8	TRBJ2-7	TGTGCCAGCAGCTTAGGAGGGACAGGGATTCTTTTCTTC	CASSLGGTGILFF
.	.	TRBV18	TRBJ1-1	TGTGCCAGCTTACAGGGCGTGAACACTGAAGCTTTCTTT	CASLQGVNTEAFF
.	TRBD1	TRBV10-3	TRBJ1-3	TGTGCCATCAGGGAGGCGGACAGGAATCTCGGAAACACCATATATTTT	CAIREADRNLGNTIYF
few	TRBD1	TRBV5-1	TRBJ2-3	TGCGCCAGCAGCGACAGGGGGTTTGGCACAGATACGCAGTATTTT	CASSDRGFGTDTQYF
few	.	TRBV2	TRBJ2-7	TGTGCCAGCAGTGAAAGGCCAGCCGAGCAGTACTTC	CASSERPAEQYF
once	.	TRBV9	TRBJ1-1	TGTGCCAGCAGGAAATTCCTCGGGGGGAACACTGAAGCTTTCTTT	CASRKFLGGNTEAFF
.	.	TRBV19	TRBJ1-4	TGTGCCAGTAGCCCTGGACAGCCTAATGAAAAACTGTTTTTT	CASSPGQPNEKLFF
.	.	TRBV28	TRBJ1-2	TGTGCCAGCACCTCCGGGGGAGGCATCGGTGGCTACACCTTC	CASTSGGGIGGYTF
.	.	TRBV18	TRBJ1-5	TGTGCCAGCTCACCTTTTTTCCAGGGTGGCCCGGGGTCTTATCAGCCCCAGCATTTT	CASSPFFQGGPGSYQPQHF
.	TRBD1	TRBV19	TRBJ2-6	TGTGCCAGTAGTCCCGCAGGGGGCGCGGAAGGGGCCAACGTCCTGACTTTC	CASSPAGGAEGANVLTF